This T cell receptor (beta chain) was identified in a study of CD8+ T cells in alopecia areata. Study background: Treated patients received oral tofacitinib, 5 to 10 mg twice daily. Study-level points and caveats: The link between baseline CD8+ expansion and response remains uncertain with one nonresponder. Greater clonality was observed in lesional scalp samples, especially alopecia totalis/universalis, versus normal scalp. In scalp, tofacitinib significantly decreased clonality and expanded CD8+ clones among the top 100.

This CDR3 contains 13 residues. V dropped 7 bases and J dropped 1 base, with 13 bases sitting between them. Per the germline V gene, CDR1 is SQVTM and CDR2 is ANQGSEA. Points on this clone: Its cognate antigen is unknown.

The treatment here: oral pan-JAK inhibitor, 5-10 mg twice daily. RNA was isolated and reverse transcribed to cDNA, the sequencing template. TCRdb's copy holds only in-frame clones and misses some; the assay was immunoSEQ multiplex PCR. This sample yields about 120,000 clones, of which more than 45% are seen a single time; just over 0.45% belongs to the top ten. V gene TRBV29-1 combines with J gene TRBJ2-5, with D perhaps being TRBD1 or TRBD2 (5 bases each). This sequence was found in a human donor with alopecia areata. The material was CD4+ T cells sorted from blood, obtained at week 4, from a patient treated with tofacitinib. This chain's CDR3 is CSGRQGPQETQYF. The DNA of the CDR3 is TGCAGCGGTCGGCAGGGACCCCAAGAGACCCAGTACTTC. Drawing the rest from reference TRBV29-1 and TRBJ2-5, the complete variable domain is SAVISQKPSRDICQRGTSLTIQCQVDSQVTMMFWYRQQPGQSLTLIATANQGSEATYESGFVIDKFPISRPNLTFSTLTVSNMSPEDSSIYLCSGRQGPQETQYFGPGTRLLVL.